This T cell receptor (beta chain) was captured by sequencing in a study of T-cell memory formation after mild COVID-19. Notes on the study in general: CD4+ clones that contracted lay mainly in CM and EM; CD8+ ones lay in EMRA.

Each CDR3 protein gets one entry after TCRdb re-called the 5' RACE reads with MiXCR. The sample carries approximately 250,000 distinct CDR3 sequences, roughly 16% recorded once. Notes on this clonotype: The target antigen is unknown.

The CDR3 loop spans 15 amino acids. Trimming shortened V by 10 bases and J by 0 bases, and 17 bases separated the two germline ends. Germline V lookup: CDR1 LNHDA, CDR2 SQIVND (reference sequence). The receptor comes from a man aged 18 to 30 who had mild COVID-19 (a few samples of this study predate the infection). Cell type and time point are not known. This chain links TRBV19 with TRBJ2-3, with D unclear. The sample consisted of PBMCs or a T cell subset sorted from them (not recorded which). This chain's CDR3 is CATAATGTSTDTQYF. Here the CDR3 DNA reads TGTGCCACCGCGGCGACGGGTACCAGCACAGATACGCAGTATTTT. Full variable domain (missing parts from reference TRBV19 and TRBJ2-3): DGGITQSPKYLFRKEGQNVTLSCEQNLNHDAMYWYRQDPGQGLRLIYYSQIVNDFQKGDIAEGYSVSREKKESFPLTVTSAQKNPTAFYLCATAATGTSTDTQYFGPGTRLTVL.